The present TCR beta chain was sequenced within a study of CD8 T cells in cerebrospinal fluid in Alzheimer's disease (TCRdb year 2020). Describing the broader study: The study used two single-cell methods, plate-based nested PCR sequencing and droplet-based sequencing, to evaluate clonal expansion of CSF T cells. The droplet-based CSF comparison of patients and controls included 9 healthy controls (about 11,000 cells) and 9 patients with MCI or Alzheimer's disease (just over 10,000 cells). A total of roughly 24 samples were covered by the CSF gene-expression analysis, in which Parkinson's disease patients were included. The study tested whether clonally expanded T cells were present in cerebrospinal fluid from healthy elderly individuals and from patients with neurodegenerative disease. Broader findings and caveats from the paper: When the data were pooled, most of the 6 Alzheimer's patients but only 1 of 10 healthy subjects had a highly expanded clone, defined as one making up at least 3% of TCRs. Compared with controls, patients with MCI or Alzheimer's disease had a higher percentage of their CSF TCRs made up by the single largest clone. It was cautioned by the authors that a causal link between EBV and Alzheimer's disease is not established by the detection of EBV-specific TCRs in CSF. The overall clonality comparison included only samples with detectable clones (11 healthy, 5 MCI, 5 AD, 6 PD). The EBV-specific clones were neither the most highly expanded clones nor enriched among patients.

The germline V gene yields SGHDN for CDR1 and FVKESK for CDR2. From the cysteine up to the phenylalanine, the CDR3 has a length of 16 residues. No DNA accompanies this entry. Every participant was in good physical condition and had no acute infectious disease. Biomarkers including neurofilament, amyloid-beta and tau were used to confirm neurodegeneration in the patients. For droplet-based sequencing, live CSF cells were sorted with a live/dead marker. To pellet immune cells, CSF obtained by lumbar puncture was centrifuged at 300g. Each CSF sample was checked for red blood cells, and any sample showing blood contamination was excluded. CSF cells were cryopreserved in freezing medium, frozen at -80 degrees C overnight, and then transferred to liquid nitrogen for storage. Before analysis, CSF samples had been stored for less than six months. Based on frequency, this clonotype is considered medium-sized (0.01 to 0.1%); no count was recorded. Its binding antigen is unknown.

Library generation was performed with 10x single-cell sequencing. CSF cells were profiled with 10X Genomics single-cell V(D)J and 5' gene-expression libraries. CSF single-cell TCR libraries were sequenced on an Illumina NextSeq550. In the authors' own workflow: After V(D)J reads were mapped to the vdj-GRCh38 alts ensemble 2.0.0 reference, the Cell Ranger vdj pipeline was used to analyse the reads. Clonotypes were defined as cell barcodes sharing the same set of productive CDR3 nucleotide sequences. To link clonality with transcriptional profiles, clonotype information was added to the Seurat v3.0 gene-expression metadata. Any CSF cell with more than 1,800 genes, more than 7,500 UMIs or more than 10% mitochondrial reads was excluded. To find TCRs with known antigen specificity, CDR3-beta sequences were matched against VDJdb. Clone sharing was examined by network analysis using the R package qgraph, in which only TCRs with complete alpha and beta chains were included. TCRdb reprocessed the reads and assigns one entry to each CDR3 protein sequence, leaving out DNA. None of the V and J calls come from the authors' own analysis; TCRdb made them. The table for this sample lists nearly 1,500 distinct CDR3 sequences. Of the sample, 5% to 6.5% is held by the ten largest clones.

Sequences were obtained from cerebrospinal fluid. The receptor was derived from a human donor with Alzheimer's disease. The rearrangement joined TRBV14 to TRBJ2-7; TCRdb selects TRBD2, and the lack of DNA leaves this call unchecked. The CDR3 protein: CASSQDGTSYFYEQYF.